This TCR beta chain is drawn from a study of spatial heterogeneity in lung cancer. Study background: The average appearance count of each unique TCR and UMI combination in raw reads was more than nine.

This clonotype was recorded many times. Each TCR cDNA molecule bore a unique molecular identifier. TCRdb analysed the 5' RACE reads with MiXCR anew, one entry per CDR3 protein. The sample carries tens of thousands of distinct CDR3 sequences, less than 5.5% recorded once. Time point: sample taken at primary tumor resection. Samples were donated by 72 untreated early-stage non-small cell lung cancer patients. Whole RNA was taken from tumor, nontumor lung or frozen PBMC; it was then sequenced unsorted. This CDR3 has 18 residues. Germline V gene data show CDR1 as MNHEY and CDR2 as SVGEGT. With 7 bases clipped from V and 8 bases from J, the junction kept 19 bases outside the gene matches.

The sequence derives from a male donor with early-stage non-small cell lung cancer. This chain uses TRBV6-2 or TRBV6-3 with TRBJ2-1; 11 bases align to TRBD2. Here the sequenced sample was PBMCs, taken at surgery. The CDR3: CASTPFSGTSGSSDEQFF. CDR3 DNA: TGTGCCAGCACCCCATTCTCCGGCACTAGCGGGAGTAGCGATGAGCAGTTCTTC.